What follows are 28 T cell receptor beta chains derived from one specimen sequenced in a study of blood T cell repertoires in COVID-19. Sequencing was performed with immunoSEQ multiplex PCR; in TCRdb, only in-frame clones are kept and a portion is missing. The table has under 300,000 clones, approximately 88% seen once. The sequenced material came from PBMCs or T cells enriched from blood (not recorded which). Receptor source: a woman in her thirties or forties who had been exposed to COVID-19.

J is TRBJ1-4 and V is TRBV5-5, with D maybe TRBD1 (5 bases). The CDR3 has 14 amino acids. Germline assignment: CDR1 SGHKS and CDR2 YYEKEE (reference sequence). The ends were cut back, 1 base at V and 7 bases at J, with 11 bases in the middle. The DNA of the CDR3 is TGTGCCAGCAGCTTGATATGGGGCGGTGAAAAACTGTTTTTT. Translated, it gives CASSLIWGGEKLFF.

CDR3 amino acids: CASSPYSGTLYGNTIYF. The CDR3 DNA is TGTGCCAGCTCACCTTATTCCGGGACATTATATGGAAACACCATATATTTT. This chain connects TRBV18 to TRBJ1-3; weak D call: TRBD1 (6 bases). This CDR3 has 17 residues. V shed 3 bases and J shed 3 bases, with 18 bases lying between them. Germline loops: CDR1 KGHSH, CDR2 LQKENI.

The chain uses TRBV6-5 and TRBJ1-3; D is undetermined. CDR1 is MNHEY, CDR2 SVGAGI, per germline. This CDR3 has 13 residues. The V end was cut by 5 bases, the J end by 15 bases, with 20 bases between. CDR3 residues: CASSTPSGKGRYF. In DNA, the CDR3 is TGTGCCAGCAGTACCCCGTCGGGTAAAGGCAGATATTTT.

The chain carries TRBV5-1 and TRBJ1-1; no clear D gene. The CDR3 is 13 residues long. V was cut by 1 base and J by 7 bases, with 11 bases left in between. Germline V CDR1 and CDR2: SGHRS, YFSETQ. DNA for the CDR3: TGCGCCAGCAGCTTGTGGTCAGGTATTGAAGCTTTCTTT. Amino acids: CASSLWSGIEAFF.

In DNA form, the CDR3 reads TGTGCCAGCAGCCAAGAGACTAGCGGGGGCACAGATACGCAGTATTTT. Protein product: CASSQETSGGTDTQYF. This sequence joins TRBV4-2 and TRBJ2-3; 11 bases agree with TRBD2. V shed 0 bases, J shed 1 base, and the junction held 0 bases outside the gene matches. This CDR3 comprises 16 residues. Per germline, CDR1 LGHNA and CDR2 YNFKEQ.

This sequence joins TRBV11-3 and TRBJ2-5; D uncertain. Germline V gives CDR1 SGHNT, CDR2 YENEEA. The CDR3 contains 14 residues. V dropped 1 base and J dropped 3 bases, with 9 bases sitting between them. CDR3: CASSLVNRKETQYF. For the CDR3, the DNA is TGTGCCAGCAGCTTAGTAAACAGAAAAGAGACCCAGTACTTC.

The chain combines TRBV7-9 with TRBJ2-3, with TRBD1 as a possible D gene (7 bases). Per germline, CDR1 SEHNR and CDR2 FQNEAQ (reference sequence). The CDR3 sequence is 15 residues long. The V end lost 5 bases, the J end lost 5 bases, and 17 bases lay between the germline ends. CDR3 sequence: CASSQKAGGGDTQYF. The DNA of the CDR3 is TGTGCCAGCAGCCAAAAAGCAGGGGGAGGAGATACGCAGTATTTT.

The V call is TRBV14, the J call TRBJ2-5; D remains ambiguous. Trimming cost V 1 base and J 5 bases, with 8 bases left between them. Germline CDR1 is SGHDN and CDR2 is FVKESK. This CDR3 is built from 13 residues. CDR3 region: CASSQVFGETQYF. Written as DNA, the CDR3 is TGTGCCAGCAGCCAAGTTTTCGGTGAGACCCAGTACTTC.

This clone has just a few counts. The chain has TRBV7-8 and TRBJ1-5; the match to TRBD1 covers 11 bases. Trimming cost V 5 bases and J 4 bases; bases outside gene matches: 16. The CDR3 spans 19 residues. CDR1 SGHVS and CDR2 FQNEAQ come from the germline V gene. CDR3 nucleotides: TGTGCCAGCAGCCCGGGTCACAGGAGGGGGACAGGGGGAAATCAGCCCCAGCATTTT. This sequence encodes CASSPGHRRGTGGNQPQHF.

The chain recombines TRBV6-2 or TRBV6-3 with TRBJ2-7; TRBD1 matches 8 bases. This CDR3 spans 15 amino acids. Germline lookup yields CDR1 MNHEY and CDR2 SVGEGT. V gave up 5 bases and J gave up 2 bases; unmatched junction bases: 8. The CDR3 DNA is TGTGCCAGCAGTACGGGACAGGAATTTACCTACGAGCAGTACGTC. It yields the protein CASSTGQEFTYEQYV.

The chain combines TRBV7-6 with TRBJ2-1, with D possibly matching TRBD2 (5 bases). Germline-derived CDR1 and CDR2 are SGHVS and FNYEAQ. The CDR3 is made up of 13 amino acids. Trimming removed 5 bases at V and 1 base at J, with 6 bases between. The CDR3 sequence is CASSPGSYNEQFF. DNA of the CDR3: TGTGCCAGCAGCCCGGGGTCCTACAATGAGCAGTTCTTC.

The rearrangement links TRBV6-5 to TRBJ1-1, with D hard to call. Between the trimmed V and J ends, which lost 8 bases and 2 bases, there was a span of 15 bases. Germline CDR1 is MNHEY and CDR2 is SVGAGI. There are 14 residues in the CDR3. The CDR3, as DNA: TGTGCCAGCGGGCACGAGAACCTAAACACTGAAGCTTTCTTT. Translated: CASGHENLNTEAFF.

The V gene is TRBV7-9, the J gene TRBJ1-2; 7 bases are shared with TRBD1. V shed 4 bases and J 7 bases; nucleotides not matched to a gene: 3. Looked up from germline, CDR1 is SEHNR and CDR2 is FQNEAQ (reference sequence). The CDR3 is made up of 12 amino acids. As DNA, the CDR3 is TGTGCCAGCAGCTCCCAGGGGGGTGGCTACACCTTC. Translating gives CASSSQGGGYTF.

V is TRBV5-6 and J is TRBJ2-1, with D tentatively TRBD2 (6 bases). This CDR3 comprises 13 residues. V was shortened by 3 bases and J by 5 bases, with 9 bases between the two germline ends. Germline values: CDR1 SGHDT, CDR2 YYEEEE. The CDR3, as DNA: TGTGCCAGCAGCTGGGGGGACGACAATGAGCAGTTCTTC. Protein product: CASSWGDDNEQFF.

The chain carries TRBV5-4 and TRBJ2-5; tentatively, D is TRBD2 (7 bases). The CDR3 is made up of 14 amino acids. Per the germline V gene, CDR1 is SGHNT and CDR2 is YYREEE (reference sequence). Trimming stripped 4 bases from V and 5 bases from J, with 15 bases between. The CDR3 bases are TGTGCCAGCAGCAGCACAGGGAGGGCTGAGACCCAGTACTTC. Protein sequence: CASSSTGRAETQYF.

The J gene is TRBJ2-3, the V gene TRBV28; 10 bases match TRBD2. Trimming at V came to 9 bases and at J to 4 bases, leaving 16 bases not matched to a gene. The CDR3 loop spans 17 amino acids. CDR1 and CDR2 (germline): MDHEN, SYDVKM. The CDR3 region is CASATVRLAGDPDTQYF. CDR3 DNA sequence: TGTGCCAGTGCTACGGTACGGCTAGCGGGAGACCCAGATACGCAGTATTTT.

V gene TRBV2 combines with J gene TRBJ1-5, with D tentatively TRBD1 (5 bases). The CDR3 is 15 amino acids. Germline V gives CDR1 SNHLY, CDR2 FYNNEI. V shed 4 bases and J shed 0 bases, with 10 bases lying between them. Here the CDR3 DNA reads TGTGCCAGCAGTGCGGACATTTCTAGCAATCAGCCCCAGCATTTT. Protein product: CASSADISSNQPQHF.

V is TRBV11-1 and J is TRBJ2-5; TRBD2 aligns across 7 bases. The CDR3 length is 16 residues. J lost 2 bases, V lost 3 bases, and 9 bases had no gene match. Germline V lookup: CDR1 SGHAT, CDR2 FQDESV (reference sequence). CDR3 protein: CASSFWGEGEQETQYF. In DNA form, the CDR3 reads TGTGCCAGCAGCTTTTGGGGGGAGGGAGAACAAGAGACCCAGTACTTC.

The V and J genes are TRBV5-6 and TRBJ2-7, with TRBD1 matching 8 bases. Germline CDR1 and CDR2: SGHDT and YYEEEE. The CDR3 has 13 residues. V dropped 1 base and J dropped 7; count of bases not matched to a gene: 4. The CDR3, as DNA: TGTGCCAGCAGCTTGACAGGGGGAATGGAGCAGTACGTC. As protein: CASSLTGGMEQYV.

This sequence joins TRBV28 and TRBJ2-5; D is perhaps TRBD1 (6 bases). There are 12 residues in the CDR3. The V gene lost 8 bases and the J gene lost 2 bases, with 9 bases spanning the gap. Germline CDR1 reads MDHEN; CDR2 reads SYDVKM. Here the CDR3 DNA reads TGTGCCAGCGGGACACTGCAAGAGACCCAGTACTTC. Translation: CASGTLQETQYF.

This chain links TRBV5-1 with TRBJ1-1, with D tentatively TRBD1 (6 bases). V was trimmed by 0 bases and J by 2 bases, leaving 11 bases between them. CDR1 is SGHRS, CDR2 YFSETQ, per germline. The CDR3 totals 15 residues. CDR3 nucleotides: TGCGCCAGCAGCTTGGGTACAGGGTTTAACACTGAAGCTTTCTTT. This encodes CASSLGTGFNTEAFF. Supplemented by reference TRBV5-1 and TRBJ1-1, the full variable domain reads KAGVTQTPRYLIKTRGQQVTLSCSPISGHRSVSWYQQTPGQGLQFLFEYFSETQRNKGNFPGRFSGRQFSNSRSEMNVSTLELGDSALYLCASSLGTGFNTEAFFGQGTRLTVV.

CDR3 sequence reads: CASSARGGWNTEAFF. CDR3 nucleotide sequence: TGTGCCAGCAGCGCCAGGGGAGGGTGGAACACTGAAGCTTTCTTT. This chain links TRBV7-2 with TRBJ1-1; TRBD1 is a possible D gene (6 bases). Germline lookup yields CDR1 SGHTA and CDR2 FQGNSA. The germline V and J ends were trimmed by 5 bases and 1 base, with 14 bases remaining between them. This CDR3 contains 15 residues.

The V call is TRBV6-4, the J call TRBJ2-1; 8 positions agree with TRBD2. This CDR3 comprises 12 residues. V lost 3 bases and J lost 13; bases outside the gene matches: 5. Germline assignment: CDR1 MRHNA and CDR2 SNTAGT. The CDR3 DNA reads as TGTGCCAGCAGTGATAACGGGGGGGCTCAGTTCTTC. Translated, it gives CASSDNGGAQFF.

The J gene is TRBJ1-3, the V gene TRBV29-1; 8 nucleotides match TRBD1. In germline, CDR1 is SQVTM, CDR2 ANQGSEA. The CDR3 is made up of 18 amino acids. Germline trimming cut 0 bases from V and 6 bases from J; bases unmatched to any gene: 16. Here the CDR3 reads CSVEENPRPGQGVNTIYF. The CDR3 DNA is TGCAGCGTTGAAGAAAACCCTCGACCTGGACAGGGTGTAAACACCATATATTTT.

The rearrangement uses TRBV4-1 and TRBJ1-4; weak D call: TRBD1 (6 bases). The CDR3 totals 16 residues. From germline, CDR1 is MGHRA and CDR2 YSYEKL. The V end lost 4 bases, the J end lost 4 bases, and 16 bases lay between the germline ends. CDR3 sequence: CASSPRLGAFNEKLFF. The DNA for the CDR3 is TGCGCCAGCAGCCCACGCTTGGGGGCCTTTAATGAAAAACTGTTTTTT.

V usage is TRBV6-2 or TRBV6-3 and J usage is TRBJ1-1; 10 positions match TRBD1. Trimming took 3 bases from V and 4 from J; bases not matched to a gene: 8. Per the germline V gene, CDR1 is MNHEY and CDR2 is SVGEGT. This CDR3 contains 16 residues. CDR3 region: CASSYLIRQGATEAFF. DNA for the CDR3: TGTGCCAGCAGTTATTTAATCCGACAGGGGGCCACTGAAGCTTTCTTT.

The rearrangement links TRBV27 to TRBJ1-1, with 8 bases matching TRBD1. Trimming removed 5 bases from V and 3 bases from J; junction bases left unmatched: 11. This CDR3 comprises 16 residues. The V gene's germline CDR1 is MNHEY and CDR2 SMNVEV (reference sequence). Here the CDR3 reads CASSPPPRGQDTEAFF. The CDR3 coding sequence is TGTGCCAGCAGTCCCCCCCCCAGGGGGCAGGACACTGAAGCTTTCTTT.

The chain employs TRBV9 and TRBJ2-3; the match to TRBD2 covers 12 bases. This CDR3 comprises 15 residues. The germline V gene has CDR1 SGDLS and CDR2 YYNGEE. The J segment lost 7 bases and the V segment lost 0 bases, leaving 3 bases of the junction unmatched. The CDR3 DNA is TGTGCCAGCAGCGTAGCTAGCGGGAGGGAAAATACGCAGTATTTT. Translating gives CASSVASGRENTQYF.